Described below is a single TCR beta chain sequence and its context. A multiplex PCR was run with 60 Vbeta primers and 13 Jbeta primers. The assay was immunoSEQ multiplex PCR, and TCRdb's table has in-frame clones only and misses some. Of some 200,000 clones in the sample, around three quarters were seen once. The source of the sample is a study of cytomegalovirus exposure and HLA in healthy donors. The TCR sequence derives from a woman aged 45-65 years in good health and CMV-seronegative. The sequenced sample consisted of PBMCs.

CDR3 DNA sequence: TGCGCCAGCAGCCTCGGACTAGCGGGTGAGCAGTTCTTC. It specifies CASSLGLAGEQFF. The V gene is TRBV4-3, the J gene TRBJ2-1; 11 nucleotides line up with TRBD2. With V trimmed by 4 bases and J by 9 bases, 2 bases remained unmatched. Germline loops: CDR1 LGHNA, CDR2 YSLEER. This CDR3 spans 13 amino acids.